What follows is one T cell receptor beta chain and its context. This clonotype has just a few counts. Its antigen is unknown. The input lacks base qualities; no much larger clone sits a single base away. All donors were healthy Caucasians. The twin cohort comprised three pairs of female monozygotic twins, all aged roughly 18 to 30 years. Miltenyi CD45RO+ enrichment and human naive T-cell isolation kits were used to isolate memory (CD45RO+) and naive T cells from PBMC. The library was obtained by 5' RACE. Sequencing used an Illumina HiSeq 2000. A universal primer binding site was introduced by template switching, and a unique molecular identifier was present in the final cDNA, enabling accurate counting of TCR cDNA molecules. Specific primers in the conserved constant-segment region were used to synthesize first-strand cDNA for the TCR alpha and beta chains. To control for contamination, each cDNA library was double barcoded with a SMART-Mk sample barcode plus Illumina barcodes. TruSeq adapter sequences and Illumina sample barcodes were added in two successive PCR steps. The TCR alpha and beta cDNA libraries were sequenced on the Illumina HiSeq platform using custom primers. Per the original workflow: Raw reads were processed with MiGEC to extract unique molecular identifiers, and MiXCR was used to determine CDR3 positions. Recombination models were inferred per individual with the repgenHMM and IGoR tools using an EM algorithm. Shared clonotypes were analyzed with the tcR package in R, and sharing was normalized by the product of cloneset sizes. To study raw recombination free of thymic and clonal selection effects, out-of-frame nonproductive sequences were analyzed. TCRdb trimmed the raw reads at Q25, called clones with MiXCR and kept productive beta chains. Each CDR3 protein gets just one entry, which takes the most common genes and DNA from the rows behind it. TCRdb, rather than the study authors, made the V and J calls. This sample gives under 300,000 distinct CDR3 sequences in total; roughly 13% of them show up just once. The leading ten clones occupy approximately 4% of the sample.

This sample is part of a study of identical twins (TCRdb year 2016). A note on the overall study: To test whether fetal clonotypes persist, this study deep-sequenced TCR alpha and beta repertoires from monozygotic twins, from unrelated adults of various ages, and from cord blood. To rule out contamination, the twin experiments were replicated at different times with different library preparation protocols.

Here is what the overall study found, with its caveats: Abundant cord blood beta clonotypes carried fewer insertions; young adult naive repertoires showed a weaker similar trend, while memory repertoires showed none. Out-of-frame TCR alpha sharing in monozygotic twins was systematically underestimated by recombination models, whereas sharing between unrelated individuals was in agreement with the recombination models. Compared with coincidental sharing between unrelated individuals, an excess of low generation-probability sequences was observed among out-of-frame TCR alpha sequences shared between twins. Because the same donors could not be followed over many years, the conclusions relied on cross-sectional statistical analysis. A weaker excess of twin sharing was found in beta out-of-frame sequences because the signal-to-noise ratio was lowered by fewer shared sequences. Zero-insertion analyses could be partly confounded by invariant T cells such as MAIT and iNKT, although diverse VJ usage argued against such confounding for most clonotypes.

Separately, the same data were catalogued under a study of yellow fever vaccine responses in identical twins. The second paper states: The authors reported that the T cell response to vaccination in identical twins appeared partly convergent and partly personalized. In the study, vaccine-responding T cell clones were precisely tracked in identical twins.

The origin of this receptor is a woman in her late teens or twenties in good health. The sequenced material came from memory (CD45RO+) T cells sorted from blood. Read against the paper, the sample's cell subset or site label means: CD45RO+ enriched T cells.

The nucleotides are TGCAGTGCTAGTTTAGGCGGCTACACCTTC. The resulting protein is CSASLGGYTF. This receptor chain uses TRBV20-1 and TRBJ1-2; no D segment can be confidently identified. CDR1 DFQATT and CDR2 SNEGSKA were looked up in the germline V gene (reference sequence). From cysteine to phenylalanine, the CDR3 is 10 amino acids long. Solely the CDR3 DNA is kept, with 30 bases framed from the first base. V was cut back by 3 bases and J by 8 bases, leaving a gap of 7 bases between them.